The next 16 T cell receptor beta chains were all read from a single sample in a study of stem cell transplantation in POMP-related autoinflammatory disease (dated by TCRdb to about 2021). The sample's time point label, in plain terms: after hematopoietic stem cell transplant. Library preparation employed the immunoSEQ multiplex PCR assay. TCRdb carries this immuneACCESS record with in-frame sequences only. Its versions omit some clonotypes, under half of them owing to an unresolved V gene in the studies checked, with the rest unexplained. For this sample there are some 68,000 clones; roughly 93% appear just once. Clones ranked in the top ten supply about 0.7% of the sample. The sample here was CD4+ T cells from PBMCs, taken after stem cell transplantation. All receptors derive from a human patient with POMP-related autoinflammation and immune dysregulation (PRAID). Where a transplant has occurred, the graft donor may have supplied some of the T cells.

The genes are TRBV30 and TRBJ2-1; TRBD2 agrees at 8 bases. CDR3 length: 16 amino acids. The V segment lost 4 bases and the J segment 1 base; nucleotides outside the gene matches: 9. Germline CDR1 and CDR2: GTSNPN and SVGIG (reference sequence). The CDR3 here is CAWKRPGLGSYNEQFF. The DNA of the CDR3 is TGTGCCTGGAAAAGACCGGGACTAGGTTCCTACAATGAGCAGTTCTTC. Filled out from reference TRBV30 and TRBJ2-1, the complete variable domain reads SQTIHQWPATLVQPVGSPLSLECTVEGTSNPNLYWYRQAAGRGLQLLFYSVGIGQISSEVPQNLSASRPQDRQFILSSKKLLLSDSGFYLCAWKRPGLGSYNEQFFGPGTRLTVL.

The genes are TRBV5-1 and TRBJ2-5; no reliable D call. The CDR3 loop spans 16 amino acids. Trimming pared 0 bases from V and 5 bases from J, leaving 17 bases between. Germline CDR1 and CDR2: SGHRS and YFSETQ. CDR3 coding DNA: TGCGCCAGCAGCTTGGCGGCACCCAACTCTCCCGAGACCCAGTACTTC. Its protein is CASSLAAPNSPETQYF.

The table lists this clone with a few counts. V usage is TRBV14 and J usage is TRBJ1-1; 8 nucleotides agree with TRBD1. The CDR3 consists of 13 residues. V shed 3 bases, J shed 8 bases, and the junction held 5 bases outside the gene matches. Per germline, CDR1 SGHDN and CDR2 FVKESK. The CDR3 DNA reads TGTGCCAGCAGCCAGTGGACAGGGCAGGAAGCTTTCTTT. Translation: CASSQWTGQEAFF. Variable domain in full (rest from reference TRBV14 and TRBJ1-1): EAGVTQFPSHSVIEKGQTVTLRCDPISGHDNLYWYRRVMGKEIKFLLHFVKESKQDESGMPNNRFLAERTGGTYSTLKVQPAELEDSGVYFCASSQWTGQEAFFGQGTRLTVV.

This chain joins TRBV5-1 and TRBJ2-3, with D maybe TRBD1 (6 bases). Germline V lookup: CDR1 SGHRS, CDR2 YFSETQ. V shed 2 bases and J shed 0 bases, with 16 bases lying between them. The CDR3 is 17 residues long. CDR3 DNA: TGCGCCAGCAGCTTCAGGGGTCGGCAAACTAGCACAGATACGCAGTATTTT. Amino acids: CASSFRGRQTSTDTQYF.

The chain has TRBV18 and TRBJ1-4; D remains unclear. Trimming left V 0 bases short and J 8 bases short, with 7 bases between. From germline, CDR1 is KGHSH and CDR2 LQKENI. The CDR3 runs to 13 residues. The CDR3 reads CASSPPEQEKLFF. CDR3 nucleotides: TGTGCCAGCTCACCACCGGAACAGGAAAAACTGTTTTTT. Full variable domain (rest looked up from reference TRBV18 and TRBJ1-4): NAGVMQNPRHLVRRRGQEARLRCSPMKGHSHVYWYRQLPEEGLKFMVYLQKENIIDESGMPKERFSAEFPKEGPSILRIQQVVRGDSAAYFCASSPPEQEKLFFGSGTQLSVL.

This rearrangement joins TRBV5-1 to TRBJ2-7, with 8 bases identical to TRBD2. The V and J ends lost 0 bases and 2 bases, in that order; junction bases with no gene match: 4. This CDR3 contains 15 residues. CDR1 and CDR2 (germline): SGHRS, YFSETQ. The CDR3 spells CASSLGDSGAYEQYF. The CDR3 DNA reads as TGCGCCAGCAGCTTGGGTGATAGCGGGGCCTACGAGCAGTACTTC.

The chain employs TRBV15 and TRBJ1-5, with D unresolved. CDR3 size: 13 residues. Germline-derived CDR1 and CDR2 are LNHNV and YYDKDF (reference sequence). Trimming took off 5 bases at V and 5 bases at J, with 10 bases between the two ends. The chain's CDR3 is CATSPTPYQPQHF. In DNA form, the CDR3 reads TGTGCCACCAGCCCCACCCCCTATCAGCCCCAGCATTTT.

The chain employs TRBV29-1 and TRBJ2-1, with TRBD1 as a possible D gene (5 bases). V lost 1 base, J lost 9 bases, and 16 bases lay in between. The CDR3 runs to 14 residues. Germline assignment: CDR1 SQVTM and CDR2 ANQGSEA. The CDR3 region is CSVEAEGVFGEQFF. The CDR3 DNA reads TGCAGCGTTGAAGCGGAAGGGGTTTTTGGTGAGCAGTTCTTC.

The rearrangement links TRBV6-1 to TRBJ1-5; perhaps TRBD1 as D (6 bases). V was pared by 3 bases and J by 2 bases, with 8 bases between. CDR1 MNHNS and CDR2 SASEGT come from the germline V gene. This CDR3 is 14 amino acids long. CDR3 in amino acids: CASSEAGGNQPQHF. The CDR3 nucleotides read TGTGCCAGCAGTGAGGCAGGGGGCAATCAGCCCCAGCATTTT.

V gene TRBV5-4 combines with J gene TRBJ2-3, with TRBD1 matching 7 bases. CDR3 length: 14 amino acids. Losses at the gene ends were 2 bases for V and 1 base for J; bases not matched to a gene: 1. Looked up from germline, CDR1 is SGHNT and CDR2 is YYREEE (reference sequence). CDR3 loop: CASSFDRGTDTQYF. In DNA, the CDR3 is TGTGCCAGCAGCTTCGACAGGGGCACAGATACGCAGTATTTT.

V usage is TRBV5-4 and J usage is TRBJ2-1, with 9 bases matching TRBD2. Germline V gives CDR1 SGHNT, CDR2 YYREEE (reference sequence). V trimming: 4 bases; J trimming: 3 bases; junction bases outside the gene matches: 17. The CDR3 extends over 19 amino acids. This CDR3 is CASSRYPGLGGGVYNEQFF. In nucleotides, the CDR3 is TGTGCCAGCAGCCGGTATCCTGGATTGGGCGGGGGGGTCTACAATGAGCAGTTCTTC.

The chain employs TRBV19 and TRBJ1-1; D is ambiguous. The CDR3 extends over 13 amino acids. V lost 8 bases to trimming and J lost 6 bases, with 16 bases between them. Germline loops: CDR1 LNHDA, CDR2 SQIVND (reference sequence). The CDR3 loop is CASDDGRGAEAFF. CDR3 bases: TGTGCCAGTGATGATGGACGCGGGGCTGAAGCTTTCTTT.

The chain employs TRBV5-1 and TRBJ2-2; D perhaps matches TRBD1 (5 bases). The CDR3 has 13 amino acids. Trimming took 5 bases from V and 1 from J, leaving 6 bases between them. Germline CDR1 reads SGHRS; CDR2 reads YFSETQ. The DNA of the CDR3 is TGCGCCAGCAGTACAGGGAACACCGGGGAGCTGTTTTTT. It translates to CASSTGNTGELFF. Complete variable domain (other parts from reference TRBV5-1 and TRBJ2-2): KAGVTQTPRYLIKTRGQQVTLSCSPISGHRSVSWYQQTPGQGLQFLFEYFSETQRNKGNFPGRFSGRQFSNSRSEMNVSTLELGDSALYLCASSTGNTGELFFGEGSRLTVL.

The chain uses TRBV19 and TRBJ2-5; 12 nucleotides align to TRBD1. Trimming removed 1 base from V and 4 bases from J; junction bases left unmatched: 10. This CDR3 region has 18 residues. Germline CDR1 and CDR2: LNHDA and SQIVND (reference sequence). CDR3 protein: CASSIAPPGQGAGETQYF. In DNA, the CDR3 is TGTGCCAGTAGTATAGCTCCCCCGGGACAGGGGGCGGGAGAGACCCAGTACTTC.

The rearrangement uses TRBV6-5 and TRBJ1-1; tentative D call: TRBD1 (6 bases). The V gene's germline CDR1 is MNHEY and CDR2 SVGAGI. Trimming shortened V by 5 bases and J by 11 bases, and 18 bases separated the two germline ends. The CDR3 has 13 residues. The CDR3 loop reads CASSLLRGAVAFF. The CDR3 DNA follows: TGTGCCAGCAGTCTCTTAAGGGGGGCTGTCGCTTTCTTT.

The genes are TRBV11-3 and TRBJ2-1, with 15 bases fitting TRBD2. The CDR3 covers 15 residues. Germline trimming cut 5 bases from V and 7 bases from J; bases unmatched to any gene: 3. Looked up from germline, CDR1 is SGHNT and CDR2 is YENEEA. CDR3 residues: CASSRGLAGGNEQFF. CDR3 sequence (DNA): TGTGCCAGCAGCCGGGGACTAGCGGGAGGAAATGAGCAGTTCTTC.